This T cell receptor beta chain was observed in a study of CD8 T cells in Susac syndrome. This clonotype was observed a handful of times. J lost 1 base, V lost 4 bases, and 6 bases had no gene match. Germline V gene lookup returns CDR1 MNHEY and CDR2 SVGAGI. CDR3 length: 16 residues. RNA totalling 0.5 to 1 ug underwent reverse transcription with random hexamers. By means of immunoSEQ multiplex PCR, TCR beta CDR3 spanning 54 Vbeta and 13 Jbeta underwent amplification. MiXCR, run by TCRdb on the immunoSEQ multiplex PCR reads, gives a single entry per CDR3 protein. The sample comprises approximately 170,000 distinct CDR3 sequences, approximately 94% of which are singletons, and almost 0.095% rests with the top ten.

The chain is built from TRBV6-5 and TRBJ2-7, with 11 bases matching TRBD2. Source material: CD4+ T cells from PBMCs. This clonotype was sampled from a human donor with multiple sclerosis. The DNA of the CDR3 is TGTGCCAGCAGTTTCGCCTCTAGCGGGAGGTCCTACGAGCAGTACTTC. Its translation: CASSFASSGRSYEQYF.